This TCR beta chain was recovered during a study of T cell repertoires in cytomegalovirus infection. Across the whole study: Shared public TCR beta signatures pointed to both CMV infection and a matching HLA type.

TCRdb reanalysed the reads using MiXCR and keeps one entry per CDR3 protein. The table has around 440,000 distinct CDR3 sequences, 11% seen once; the top ten hold roughly 10%. V shed 6 bases and J 7 bases; nucleotides not matched to a gene: 8. Germline values: CDR1 ENHRY, CDR2 SYGVKD. The CDR3 contains 15 residues. The sequence derives from a human donor in good health (CMV status not recorded). Some clones in this sample may be carry-over from other donors' samples. The V and J genes are TRBV10-3 and TRBJ1-5, with 11 bases that match TRBD1. The sample taken for sequencing was PBMCs. The DNA of the CDR3 is TGTGCCATCAGAGACGAAGGGACAGGGGGACAGCCCCAGCATTTT. Translated, it gives CAIRDEGTGGQPQHF.